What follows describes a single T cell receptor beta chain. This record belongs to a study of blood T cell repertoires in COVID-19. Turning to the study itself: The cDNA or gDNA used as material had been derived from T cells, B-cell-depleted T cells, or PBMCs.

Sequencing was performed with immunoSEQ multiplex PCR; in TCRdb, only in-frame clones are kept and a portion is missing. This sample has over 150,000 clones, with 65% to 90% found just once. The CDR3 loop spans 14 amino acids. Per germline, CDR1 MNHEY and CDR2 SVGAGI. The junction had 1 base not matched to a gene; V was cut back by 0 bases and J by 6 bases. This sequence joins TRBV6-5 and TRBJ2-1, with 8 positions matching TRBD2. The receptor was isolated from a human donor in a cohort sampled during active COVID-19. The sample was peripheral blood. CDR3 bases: TGTGCCAGCAGTTACTCTGCGGGGGGCAATGAGCAGTTCTTC. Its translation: CASSYSAGGNEQFF.